This TCR beta chain was retrieved from a study of long-term antiretroviral therapy in people with HIV. The CDR3 is 15 amino acids. CDR1 and CDR2 (germline): SNHLY, FYNNEI. Trimming shortened V by 6 bases and J by 2 bases, and 16 bases separated the two germline ends. This clone was observed once. Its target is unknown. Study-level points and caveats: Transplant donor controls retained higher diversity, though diversity increased after ART. Compared with controls, HIV repertoires showed narrower CDR3 length ranges. Clones showing expansion before ART dominated the repertoire at all time points.

Researchers secured at least one pre-ART and at least two post-ART PBMC samples from each donor. The authors ran the immunoSEQ assay, v3.0, at survey level. Sequenced by immunoSEQ multiplex PCR; TCRdb stores in-frame clones only, minus some. Of some 21,000 clones in the sample, approximately 81% are singletons; the top ten hold more than 8%. The sequence came from a man aged 50-59 years with HIV. The gene calls are TRBV2 and TRBJ1-1, with D uncertain. This material consisted of unsorted PBMCs, taken at the start of antiretroviral therapy. The CDR3 sequence: CASRLRDYTNTEAFF. Here the CDR3 DNA reads TGTGCCAGCAGGCTCAGAGATTACACAAACACTGAAGCTTTCTTT.